This TCR beta chain was found in a study of T cells in tuberculosis. After thawing and overnight rest, PBMC were stained with GMM-loaded CD1B tetramer, viability dye and anti-CD3 for sorting. The CD1B tetramers carried C32 glucose monomycolate purified from Rhodococcus equi. Tetramer-sorted PBMC had been CD14 monocyte-depleted before freezing. Germline lookup yields CDR1 SSHAT and CDR2 FNYEAQ (reference sequence). This CDR3 spans 15 amino acids. V lost 0 bases to trimming and J lost 5 bases, with 13 bases between them. Sequencing of TCR-alpha and TCR-beta chains was unpaired. Here immunoSEQ multiplex PCR was the method, and the copy in TCRdb shows in-frame clones only, minus some. The table shows roughly 59,000 clones, with approximately 80% occurring only once.

The source material was CD1b-GMM tetramer-negative cells sorted from PBMCs. The J gene is TRBJ2-5, the V gene TRBV7-7; perhaps TRBD2 as D (6 bases). The receptor comes from an adult woman with latent tuberculosis. The CDR3 region has the DNA TGTGCCAGCAGCTTAGCTTTGGGGAGGAGGGAGACCCAGTACTTC. The encoded protein is CASSLALGRRETQYF. Complete variable domain (other parts from reference TRBV7-7 and TRBJ2-5): GAGVSQSPRYKVTKRGQDVTLRCDPISSHATLYWYQQALGQGPEFLTYFNYEAQPDKSGLPSDRFSAERPEGSISTLTIQRTEQRDSAMYRCASSLALGRRETQYFGPGTRLLVL.